A selection of T cell receptor beta chains follows, all from one sample in a study of CD8 T cells in Susac syndrome. TCRdb analysed the immunoSEQ multiplex PCR reads with MiXCR anew, one entry per CDR3 protein. This sample yields 120,000 or so distinct CDR3 sequences, of which roughly 94% are seen a single time; approximately 0.12% belongs to the top ten. The sequencing sample was made of CD4+ T cells from PBMCs. The source is a human donor with multiple sclerosis. CDR3s include the opening cysteine and the closing phenylalanine or tryptophan. A D gene is named only where the DNA matches it firmly. Rows give clone size only sometimes, using once, few, many, or a class for an expanded clone.

j_gene: TRBJ1-2; d_gene: NA; v_gene: TRBV9; abundance: NA; CDR3aa: CASSVSTGSRGYTF; CDR3nt: TGTGCCAGCAGCGTATCCACGGGGTCGCGTGGCTACACCTTC
j_gene: TRBJ2-2; d_gene: TRBD2; v_gene: TRBV19; abundance: once; CDR3aa: CASRVRSGGASNTGELFF; CDR3nt: TGTGCCAGTAGAGTTCGCTCCGGGGGGGCGTCAAACACCGGGGAGCTGTTTTTT
j_gene: TRBJ2-7; d_gene: NA; v_gene: TRBV27; abundance: NA; CDR3aa: CASSLNGMVDYEQYF; CDR3nt: TGTGCCAGCAGTTTAAACGGGATGGTAGACTACGAGCAGTACTTC
j_gene: TRBJ1-6; d_gene: NA; v_gene: TRBV5-1; abundance: NA; CDR3aa: CASSPGLSPNSPLHF; CDR3nt: TGCGCCAGCAGCCCAGGACTGAGCCCTAATTCACCCCTCCACTTT
j_gene: TRBJ2-3; d_gene: TRBD2; v_gene: TRBV5-1; abundance: NA; CDR3aa: CASIDGGTIQTDTQYF; CDR3nt: TGCGCCAGCATCGACGGAGGGACTATCCAGACAGATACGCAGTATTTT
j_gene: TRBJ2-5; d_gene: NA; v_gene: TRBV5-1; abundance: NA; CDR3aa: CASSLGAGQETQYF; CDR3nt: TGCGCCAGCAGCCTGGGGGCAGGGCAAGAGACCCAGTACTTC
j_gene: TRBJ1-1; d_gene: NA; v_gene: TRBV18; abundance: once; CDR3aa: CASSPGSLGNTEAFF; CDR3nt: TGTGCCAGCTCACCAGGGTCGCTGGGCAACACTGAAGCTTTCTTT
j_gene: TRBJ2-6; d_gene: TRBD1; v_gene: TRBV4-3; abundance: NA; CDR3aa: CASSGRGEGAQGANVLTF; CDR3nt: TGCGCCAGCAGCGGACGAGGTGAGGGGGCGCAAGGGGCCAACGTCCTGACTTTC
j_gene: TRBJ2-7; d_gene: TRBD2; v_gene: TRBV6-1; abundance: NA; CDR3aa: CASHPSSGGGSYEQYF; CDR3nt: TGTGCCAGTCACCCCTCTTCGGGCGGGGGCTCCTACGAGCAGTACTTC
j_gene: TRBJ1-1; d_gene: NA; v_gene: TRBV2; abundance: NA; CDR3aa: CASSESPTEAFF; CDR3nt: TGTGCCAGCAGTGAATCACCCACTGAAGCTTTCTTT
j_gene: TRBJ1-1; d_gene: NA; v_gene: TRBV28; abundance: NA; CDR3aa: CASSLSKVTEAFF; CDR3nt: TGTGCCAGCAGCCTCTCGAAGGTAACTGAAGCTTTCTTT
j_gene: TRBJ2-1; d_gene: TRBD1; v_gene: TRBV4-1; abundance: few; CDR3aa: CASSPDRDRYNEQFF; CDR3nt: TGCGCCAGCAGTCCTGACAGGGACCGATACAATGAGCAGTTCTTC
j_gene: TRBJ2-3; d_gene: NA; v_gene: TRBV9; abundance: NA; CDR3aa: CASSPNGQGWTDTQYF; CDR3nt: TGTGCCAGCAGCCCTAACGGGCAGGGTTGGACAGATACGCAGTATTTT
j_gene: TRBJ1-4; d_gene: NA; v_gene: TRBV19; abundance: NA; CDR3aa: CASSRQLATNEKLFF; CDR3nt: TGTGCCAGTAGTCGGCAGCTTGCAACTAATGAAAAACTGTTTTTT
j_gene: TRBJ1-5; d_gene: TRBD1; v_gene: TRBV7-9; abundance: NA; CDR3aa: CASSPDRDNQPQHF; CDR3nt: TGTGCCAGCAGCCCCGACAGGGACAATCAGCCCCAGCATTTT
j_gene: TRBJ1-1; d_gene: NA; v_gene: TRBV29-1; abundance: NA; CDR3aa: CSVEGLGLLVNTEAFF; CDR3nt: TGCAGCGTTGAGGGGTTAGGGTTATTGGTAAACACTGAAGCTTTCTTT
j_gene: TRBJ1-5; d_gene: NA; v_gene: TRBV12-3/TRBV12-4; abundance: NA; CDR3aa: CASSFPGVNQPQHF; CDR3nt: TGTGCCAGCAGTTTTCCAGGGGTCAATCAGCCCCAGCATTTT
j_gene: TRBJ1-5; d_gene: NA; v_gene: TRBV5-1; abundance: once; CDR3aa: CASSFGTIDQPQHF; CDR3nt: TGCGCCAGCAGCTTTGGGACGATTGATCAGCCCCAGCATTTT
j_gene: TRBJ1-3; d_gene: TRBD1; v_gene: TRBV29-1; abundance: NA; CDR3aa: CSVEGTAPSGNTIYF; CDR3nt: TGCAGCGTTGAGGGGACAGCCCCCTCTGGAAACACCATATATTTT
j_gene: TRBJ1-3; d_gene: NA; v_gene: TRBV4-1; abundance: NA; CDR3aa: CASSLTDRIENTIYF; CDR3nt: TGCGCCAGCAGCCTAACCGACAGGATAGAGAACACCATATATTTT
j_gene: TRBJ1-1; d_gene: NA; v_gene: TRBV5-1; abundance: once; CDR3aa: CASSFGQHTEAFF; CDR3nt: TGCGCCAGCAGCTTCGGACAGCACACTGAAGCTTTCTTT
j_gene: TRBJ2-2; d_gene: NA; v_gene: TRBV5-1; abundance: NA; CDR3aa: CASSPVVTDTGELFF; CDR3nt: TGCGCCAGCAGCCCCGTGGTTACGGACACCGGGGAGCTGTTTTTT
j_gene: TRBJ1-2; d_gene: TRBD1; v_gene: TRBV14; abundance: NA; CDR3aa: CASTPTGGTYGYTF; CDR3nt: TGTGCCAGCACCCCAACAGGGGGCACGTATGGCTACACCTTC
j_gene: TRBJ1-6; d_gene: NA; v_gene: TRBV12-3/TRBV12-4; abundance: NA; CDR3aa: CASSNQGGTPYRPYNSPLHF; CDR3nt: TGTGCCAGCAGTAACCAAGGCGGGACACCGTACCGCCCCTATAATTCACCCCTCCACTTT
j_gene: TRBJ2-1; d_gene: NA; v_gene: TRBV20-1; abundance: NA; CDR3aa: CSAHLPSSYNEQFF; CDR3nt: TGCAGTGCTCACCTGCCAAGCTCCTACAATGAGCAGTTCTTC
j_gene: TRBJ2-2; d_gene: NA; v_gene: TRBV11-2; abundance: NA; CDR3aa: CASSLSRSGTGELFF; CDR3nt: TGTGCCAGCAGCCTCTCGAGGAGCGGCACCGGGGAGCTGTTTTTT
j_gene: TRBJ2-7; d_gene: NA; v_gene: TRBV12-3/TRBV12-4; abundance: NA; CDR3aa: CASSPRQLYEQYF; CDR3nt: TGTGCCAGCAGTCCCCGACAGCTCTACGAGCAGTACTTC
j_gene: TRBJ2-6; d_gene: TRBD1; v_gene: TRBV12-3/TRBV12-4; abundance: NA; CDR3aa: CATSTGAIAGANVLTF; CDR3nt: TGTGCCACTTCGACAGGGGCGATCGCTGGGGCCAACGTCCTGACTTTC
j_gene: TRBJ2-3; d_gene: TRBD1; v_gene: TRBV25-1; abundance: once; CDR3aa: CASSGGGTGANTQYF; CDR3nt: TGTGCCAGCAGTGGAGGGGGGACAGGGGCAAATACGCAGTATTTT
j_gene: TRBJ2-6; d_gene: NA; v_gene: TRBV5-1; abundance: NA; CDR3aa: CASYIGGANVLTF; CDR3nt: TGCGCCAGCTATATCGGCGGGGCCAACGTCCTGACTTTC
j_gene: TRBJ2-1; d_gene: NA; v_gene: TRBV7-9; abundance: NA; CDR3aa: CASSLQGAVNEQFF; CDR3nt: TGTGCCAGCAGTCTACAAGGGGCAGTCAATGAGCAGTTCTTC
j_gene: TRBJ2-4; d_gene: NA; v_gene: TRBV12-3/TRBV12-4; abundance: NA; CDR3aa: CASSLIEGNIQYF; CDR3nt: TGTGCCAGCAGTTTAATAGAGGGAAACATTCAGTACTTC
j_gene: TRBJ2-7; d_gene: TRBD1; v_gene: TRBV6-1; abundance: once; CDR3aa: CASIPGQRTYEQYF; CDR3nt: TGTGCCAGCATCCCGGGACAGCGGACCTACGAGCAGTACTTC
j_gene: TRBJ2-1; d_gene: TRBD2; v_gene: TRBV18; abundance: NA; CDR3aa: CASFRTSGRNEQFF; CDR3nt: TGTGCCAGCTTCCGGACTAGCGGGAGGAATGAGCAGTTCTTC
j_gene: TRBJ2-6; d_gene: NA; v_gene: TRBV3-1; abundance: NA; CDR3aa: CASSGLWGANVLTF; CDR3nt: TGTGCCAGCAGCGGGCTCTGGGGAGCCAACGTCCTGACTTTC
j_gene: TRBJ2-2; d_gene: NA; v_gene: TRBV9; abundance: NA; CDR3aa: CASSVRDTNTGELFF; CDR3nt: TGTGCCAGCAGCGTCAGGGACACTAACACCGGGGAGCTGTTTTTT
j_gene: TRBJ2-7; d_gene: NA; v_gene: TRBV27; abundance: NA; CDR3aa: CASSFGGPRSYEQYF; CDR3nt: TGTGCCAGCAGTTTTGGGGGGCCCCGGTCCTACGAGCAGTACTTC